This T cell receptor (beta chain) was identified in a study of blood T cell repertoires in COVID-19. In the study overall: PBMCs, B-cell-depleted T cells, or T cells were the source of the cDNA or gDNA that made up the material.

The table lists this clone with a count of one. Per the authors' pipeline: Reference gene primer amplification gave nucleated cell count estimates. Using immunoSEQ multiplex PCR, the repertoire was profiled, and TCRdb retains in-frame clones only, with some absent. The V and J calls and clone size were taken over from that table, and D and trimming were inferred from the DNA. The sample has some 150,000 clones; about 91% are singletons. Germline V gene data show CDR1 as SQVTM and CDR2 as ANQGSEA. CDR3 length equals 11 residues. The V gene lost 5 bases and the J gene lost 1 base, with 5 bases spanning the gap.

J is TRBJ2-5 and V is TRBV29-1; D remains unclear. The receptor comes from a woman aged 60-75 years with acute or convalescent COVID-19. The sequenced material came from peripheral blood. The CDR3 DNA follows: TGCAGCGTTTACAGCCAAGAGACCCAGTACTTC. Translation gives CSVYSQETQYF. The full variable domain, with the rest looked up from reference TRBV29-1 and TRBJ2-5, is SAVISQKPSRDICQRGTSLTIQCQVDSQVTMMFWYRQQPGQSLTLIATANQGSEATYESGFVIDKFPISRPNLTFSTLTVSNMSPEDSSIYLCSVYSQETQYFGPGTRLLVL.